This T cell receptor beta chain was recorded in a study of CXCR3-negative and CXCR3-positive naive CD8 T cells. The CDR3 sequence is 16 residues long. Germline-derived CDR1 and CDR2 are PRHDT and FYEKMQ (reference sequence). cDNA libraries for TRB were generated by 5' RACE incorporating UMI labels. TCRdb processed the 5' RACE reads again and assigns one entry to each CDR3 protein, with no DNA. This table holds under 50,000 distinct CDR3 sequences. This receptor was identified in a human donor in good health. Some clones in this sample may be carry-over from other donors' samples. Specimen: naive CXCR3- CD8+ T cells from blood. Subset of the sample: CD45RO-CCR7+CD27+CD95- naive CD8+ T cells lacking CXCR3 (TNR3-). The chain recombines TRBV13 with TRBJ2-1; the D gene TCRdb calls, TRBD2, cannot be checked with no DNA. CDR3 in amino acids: CASSTPRSGGGNEQFF.